A few counts support the clone carrying this T cell receptor (beta chain). The data belong to a study of response to subunit inactivated influenza vaccine. In TCRdb, the RT-PCR reads were re-called with MiXCR into one record per CDR3 protein. Found here are about 160,000 distinct CDR3 sequences, 9.5% to 13% of them singletons; the top ten hold 12%. CDR3 size: 15 residues. The V end was cut by 6 bases, the J end by 2 bases, with 19 bases between. The germline V gene has CDR1 DFQATT and CDR2 SNEGSKA (reference sequence). The input for sequencing was non-naive T cells sorted from PBMCs, taken roughly 45 days after vaccination. This chain connects TRBV20-1 to TRBJ2-5; D unclear. The origin of this receptor is a man between 45 and 60 years old who received an inactivated influenza vaccine. CDR3 in DNA: TGCAGTGCCGTAAGAGGCCCCCCCCAACAAGAGACCCAGTACTTC. This codes for CSAVRGPPQQETQYF.